This is a list of T cell receptor beta chains from one sample in a study of blood T cell repertoires in COVID-19. The data were produced by immunoSEQ multiplex PCR, yet TCRdb's version contains in-frame clones alone and is incomplete. The table includes approximately 360,000 clones, 88% detected once. The sample was PBMCs or T cells enriched from blood (not recorded which). These receptor sequences come from a woman under 40 with acute COVID-19. The CDR3 runs from the conserved cysteine through the conserved F or W. D genes are given only for firm matches. Clone size is shown for a subset of rows, as once, few, many or a class of expanded clone.

J	size	V	D	DNA	CDR3
TRBJ2-1	NA	TRBV9	NA	TGTGCCAGCAGCGTAGGGGCTAGCTGGTACAATGAGCAGTTCTTC	CASSVGASWYNEQFF
TRBJ1-6	NA	TRBV4-1	NA	TGCGCCAGCAGCCAAGTGGCAGGGTCACCCCTCCACTTT	CASSQVAGSPLHF
TRBJ1-1	once	TRBV6-1	NA	TGTGCCAGCAGTGAATTCAGGGACACTGAAGCTTTCTTT	CASSEFRDTEAFF
TRBJ2-7	NA	TRBV7-6	TRBD2	TGTGCCAGCAGCTTAGAGGCTAGCGGGGGGGCTTTCTCCTACGAGCAGTACTTC	CASSLEASGGAFSYEQYF
TRBJ1-2	NA	TRBV5-1	TRBD1	TGCGCCAGCAGCTTGAGACTGGGGACAGACTATGGCTACACCTTC	CASSLRLGTDYGYTF
TRBJ2-2	NA	TRBV9	NA	TGTGCCAGCAGCTCAAGGGGGGGCCCGAACACCGGGGAGCTGTTTTTT	CASSSRGGPNTGELFF
TRBJ1-1	NA	TRBV4-1	TRBD1	TGCGCCAGCAGCCGGAGGCAGGGGGCTGTAGGAACTGAAGCTTTCTTT	CASSRRQGAVGTEAFF
TRBJ2-3	few	TRBV7-2	NA	TGTGCCAGCAGCGGGGCTAGCGTAAAAGATACGCAGTATTTT	CASSGASVKDTQYF
TRBJ2-2	NA	TRBV7-6	NA	TGTGCCAGCAGCTTATTGGGCGCAGGGGTCACCGGGGAGCTGTTTTTT	CASSLLGAGVTGELFF
TRBJ2-2	NA	TRBV5-1	TRBD2	TGCGCCAGCAGTCCAACTAGCGGGGGGGTCCGCACCGGGGAGCTGTTTTTT	CASSPTSGGVRTGELFF
TRBJ2-1	NA	TRBV9	TRBD2	TGTGCCAGCAGCGCGGGACTAGGATTACCGATAGCCCAGTTCTTC	CASSAGLGLPIAQFF
TRBJ1-4	few	TRBV30	NA	TGTGCCTGGACCGCCGCGGGGGACGATGAAAAACTGTTTTTT	CAWTAAGDDEKLFF
TRBJ1-2	NA	TRBV6-5	NA	TGTGCCAGCAACCAGGGGTCCTATGGCTACACCTTC	CASNQGSYGYTF
TRBJ2-3	once	TRBV7-2	TRBD2	TGTGCCAGCAGCTTAGAGTGGCGGGGGGGCAAAGATACGCAGTATTTT	CASSLEWRGGKDTQYF
TRBJ2-1	NA	TRBV11-3	NA	TGTGCCAGCAGCTTAGAAGACCTGCGGTACAATGAGCAGTTCTTC	CASSLEDLRYNEQFF
TRBJ1-5	NA	TRBV5-6	NA	TGTGCCAGCAGCTCCAGGGGTCGCGGCCCCCAGCATTTT	CASSSRGRGPQHF
TRBJ2-2	NA	TRBV21-1	NA	TGTGCCAGCAGCTCTCACAGGGGTGCCGGGGAGCTGTTTTTT	CASSSHRGAGELFF
TRBJ1-6	NA	TRBV28	NA	TGTGCCAGCAGGACGGGGGGCTCCTATAATTCACCCCTCCACTTT	CASRTGGSYNSPLHF
TRBJ2-1	NA	TRBV24-1	TRBD2	TGTGCCACCAGTGACCCAACTAGCGGGGGGGTAGGTGAGCAGTTCTTC	CATSDPTSGGVGEQFF
TRBJ2-3	NA	TRBV5-5	NA	TGTGCCAGCAGCTTCGGTGGCACAGATACGCAGTATTTT	CASSFGGTDTQYF
TRBJ1-5	once	TRBV5-8	TRBD1	TGTGCCAGCAGCGTGACAGGGGTGAGCAATCAGCCCCAGCATTTT	CASSVTGVSNQPQHF
TRBJ2-2	NA	TRBV19	NA	TGTGCCAGTAGTATTCGGGTCTCCGGGGAGCTGTTTTTT	CASSIRVSGELFF
TRBJ2-1	NA	TRBV7-2	TRBD2	TGTGCCAGCAGCGAGAGCGGGGTCTCCTACAATGAGCAGTTCTTC	CASSESGVSYNEQFF
TRBJ2-7	once	TRBV25-1	NA	TGTGCCAGCAAGCGACAGGGACTTGACGAGCAGTACTTC	CASKRQGLDEQYF
TRBJ2-3	NA	TRBV6-4	TRBD2	TGTGCCAGCAGTGACGGGGGGGGAGATACGCAGTATTTT	CASSDGGGDTQYF
TRBJ2-7	NA	TRBV21-1	NA	TGTGCCAGCAGCAAGACCCTTGGACAGGGGCTATCCTACGAGCAGTACTTC	CASSKTLGQGLSYEQYF
TRBJ2-7	NA	TRBV28	TRBD1	TGTGCCAGCAGTTTAACAGGGGGCAGGCACGAGCAGTACTTC	CASSLTGGRHEQYF
TRBJ2-3	NA	TRBV13	TRBD1	TGTGCCAGCAGCCACCAGGGGGCCTCAGATACGCAGTATTTT	CASSHQGASDTQYF
TRBJ1-5	once	TRBV19	TRBD1	TGTGCCAGTAGTACTAACACAGGGGGCGAAGGCAATCAGCCCCAGCATTTT	CASSTNTGGEGNQPQHF
TRBJ2-2	once	TRBV10-2	TRBD2	TGCGCCAGCCGGACTAGCGGGGGGGGGTACACCGGGGAGCTGTTTTTT	CASRTSGGGYTGELFF
TRBJ1-3	once	TRBV5-5	NA	TGTGCCAGCAGCTTGGCTTCAGGGCTTGGTGGAAACACCATATATTTT	CASSLASGLGGNTIYF
TRBJ2-7	NA	TRBV5-6	TRBD1	TGTGCCAGCAGCTTGGAACAGGGGATGGACGAGCAGTACTTC	CASSLEQGMDEQYF
TRBJ2-1	NA	TRBV24-1	TRBD1	TGTGCCACCACCGGGACAGGGAATGAGCAGTTCTTC	CATTGTGNEQFF
TRBJ1-1	NA	TRBV18	TRBD1	TGTGCCAGCTCACCGACAGGGGAATCGATGGGCACTGAAGCTTTCTTT	CASSPTGESMGTEAFF
TRBJ1-3	NA	TRBV14	NA	TGTGCCAGCAGCCAAGATAGCAACACCATATATTTT	CASSQDSNTIYF
TRBJ2-4	NA	TRBV6-5	TRBD1	TGTGCCAGTAGAGACAGGGGTGAAAACATTCAGTACTTC	CASRDRGENIQYF
TRBJ1-1	NA	TRBV15	NA	TGTGCCACCAGCAGAGAAGGGGAGAACACTGAAGCTTTCTTT	CATSREGENTEAFF
TRBJ1-4	NA	TRBV6-5	NA	TGTGCCAGCAGTTACTCGAGATATCCTAATGAAAAACTGTTTTTT	CASSYSRYPNEKLFF
TRBJ2-2	NA	TRBV2	NA	TGTGCCAGCACCGAGGGAGGCACCGGGGAGCTGTTTTTT	CASTEGGTGELFF
TRBJ1-1	NA	TRBV6-6	NA	TGTGCCAGCAGTTACTCATCAGGGTTTGACACTGAAGCTTTCTTT	CASSYSSGFDTEAFF
TRBJ2-1	NA	TRBV30	NA	TGTGCCTGGAGTGTACTTATCGCGGGCTCCCCGCGCAATGAGCAGTTCTTC	CAWSVLIAGSPRNEQFF
TRBJ1-2	NA	TRBV28	TRBD1	TGTGCCAGCAGTTTTTGGGACAGGGGTTTCTATGGCTACACCTTC	CASSFWDRGFYGYTF
TRBJ1-2	NA	TRBV1	NA	TGCACCAGCAGCCACCCCTTTCAGGGGAGTGATGGCTACACCTTC	CTSSHPFQGSDGYTF
TRBJ2-2	NA	TRBV5-8	NA	TGTGCCAGCAGACAGAACACCGGGGAGCTGTTTTTT	CASRQNTGELFF
TRBJ2-7	NA	TRBV6-2/TRBV6-3	TRBD1	TGTGCCAGCAGTTCCGCGAAACAGGGGTCCCGCCGAAGTGGTGACGAGCAGTACTTC	CASSSAKQGSRRSGDEQYF
TRBJ1-5	NA	TRBV19	NA	TGTGCCAGTAGTCCCTCGCGGGGCAGGGGCAATCAGCCCCAGCATTTT	CASSPSRGRGNQPQHF
TRBJ2-3	NA	TRBV30	NA	TGTGCCTGGAGTGGGGGAGTTGGCCCAGATACGCAGTATTTT	CAWSGGVGPDTQYF
TRBJ2-2	once	TRBV27	TRBD1	TGTGCCAGCACAGGGGGCTTCACCGGGGAGCTGTTTTTT	CASTGGFTGELFF
TRBJ1-1	NA	TRBV5-1	NA	TGCGCCAGCAGCTTGGCCCGCGGGGGGAACACTGAAGCTTTCTTT	CASSLARGGNTEAFF
TRBJ1-4	NA	TRBV4-1	NA	TGCGCCAGCAGCCCACCGTCAGGGGCAACTAATGAAAAACTGTTTTTT	CASSPPSGATNEKLFF
TRBJ2-7	NA	TRBV19	NA	TGTGCCAGTAGCACCACAGGCCGGCAGTACTTC	CASSTTGRQYF
TRBJ1-2	NA	TRBV29-1	NA	TGCAGCGTTGAAGACCCTTTCAGGGGCTATGGCTACACCTTC	CSVEDPFRGYGYTF
TRBJ1-2	NA	TRBV25-1	NA	TGTGCCAGCAGTGCTTCAGACCGGAGAGGCTACACCTTC	CASSASDRRGYTF
TRBJ2-1	NA	TRBV7-9	TRBD2	TGTGCCAGCAGCCGAATAACTAGCGGGGGGGACTATGAGCAGTTCTTC	CASSRITSGGDYEQFF
TRBJ2-3	NA	TRBV7-2	NA	TGTGCCAGCAGCTTAGCGGCCAGGGTTTCAGATACGCAGTATTTT	CASSLAARVSDTQYF
TRBJ1-4	NA	TRBV7-9	TRBD1	TGTGCCAGCACCCCGGGACAGGGAATAGAAAAACTGTTTTTT	CASTPGQGIEKLFF
TRBJ1-2	NA	TRBV19	NA	TGTGCCAGTAGTATGGACACAAAAAGCAGCTATGGCTACACCTTC	CASSMDTKSSYGYTF
TRBJ1-4	few	TRBV19	TRBD1	TGTGCCAGTAGTCTTCCGGAGGACAGGGCGGACGAAAAACTGTTTTTT	CASSLPEDRADEKLFF
TRBJ1-2	NA	TRBV29-1	NA	TGCAGCGTTGAGACATGGAGGAGTGGCTACACCTTC	CSVETWRSGYTF